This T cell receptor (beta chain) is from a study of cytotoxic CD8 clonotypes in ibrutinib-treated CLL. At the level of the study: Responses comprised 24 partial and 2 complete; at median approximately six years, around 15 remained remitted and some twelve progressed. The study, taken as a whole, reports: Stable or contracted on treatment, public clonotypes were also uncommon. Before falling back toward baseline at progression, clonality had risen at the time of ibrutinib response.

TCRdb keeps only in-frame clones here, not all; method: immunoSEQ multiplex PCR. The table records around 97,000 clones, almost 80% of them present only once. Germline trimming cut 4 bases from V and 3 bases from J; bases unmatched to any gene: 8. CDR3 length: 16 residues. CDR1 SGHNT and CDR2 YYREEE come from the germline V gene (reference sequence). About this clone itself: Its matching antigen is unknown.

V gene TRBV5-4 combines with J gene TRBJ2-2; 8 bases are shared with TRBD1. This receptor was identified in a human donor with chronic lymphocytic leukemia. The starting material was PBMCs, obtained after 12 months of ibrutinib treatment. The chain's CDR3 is CASSRHPGQDTGELFF. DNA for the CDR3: TGTGCCAGCAGCAGGCACCCGGGACAGGACACCGGGGAGCTGTTTTTT.